Below, 6 T cell receptor beta chains from the same sample are listed, as sequenced in a study of blood T cell repertoires in COVID-19. Using immunoSEQ multiplex PCR, the repertoire was profiled, and TCRdb retains in-frame clones only, with some absent. The sample has roughly 120,000 clones, more than 75% seen once. Sequences were obtained from peripheral blood. The source of these receptors is a man between 60 and 75 years old with COVID-19, enrolled during active disease.

The chain links TRBV3-1 (or the pseudogene TRBV3-2) to TRBJ2-7; D perhaps matches TRBD1 (6 bases). V dropped 2 bases and J dropped 2 bases, with 13 bases sitting between them. The length of the CDR3 is 15 residues. Per the germline V gene, CDR1 is LGHDT and CDR2 is YNNKEL (reference sequence). The DNA of the CDR3 is TGTGCCAGCAGCCAACAGGTACAGGGACCCTACGAGCAGTACTTC. Residues: CASSQQVQGPYEQYF.

This chain joins TRBV15 and TRBJ1-5; perhaps TRBD1 as D (6 bases). Germline CDR1 and CDR2: LNHNV and YYDKDF (reference sequence). Between the trimmed V and J ends, which lost 5 bases and 1 base, there was a span of 15 bases. The length of the CDR3 is 16 residues. The CDR3 loop reads CATSDQGRGSNQPQHF. The CDR3 DNA reads TGTGCCACCAGCGATCAGGGGAGGGGGAGCAATCAGCCCCAGCATTTT.

The sample holds one count of this clone. The J gene is TRBJ2-7, the V gene TRBV11-1, with 11 bases aligning to TRBD1. The CDR3 runs to 14 residues. Germline CDR1 is SGHAT and CDR2 is FQDESV (reference sequence). V shed 3 bases, J shed 3 bases, and the junction held 1 base outside the gene matches. This CDR3 reads CASSLGTGGYEQYF. The CDR3 bases are TGTGCCAGCAGCTTGGGGACAGGGGGCTACGAGCAGTACTTC.

This chain links TRBV7-2 with TRBJ2-2; possible D gene TRBD1, 5 bases. The CDR3 is made up of 16 amino acids. V was pared by 1 base and J by 0 bases, with 9 bases between. CDR1 SGHTA and CDR2 FQGNSA come from the germline V gene. In nucleotides, the CDR3 is TGTGCCAGCAGCTTAGAGGCACAGGCGAACACCGGGGAGCTGTTTTTT. As protein: CASSLEAQANTGELFF.

V gene TRBV7-9 combines with J gene TRBJ2-7, with D possibly TRBD1 on 6 matching bases. The CDR3 is 14 amino acids. Per the germline V gene, CDR1 is SEHNR and CDR2 is FQNEAQ (reference sequence). The germline V and J ends were trimmed by 5 bases and 2 bases, with 13 bases remaining between them. The CDR3 nucleotides read TGTGCCAGCAGCCCTCGGACAGAGCCCTACGAGCAGTACTTC. Its translation: CASSPRTEPYEQYF.

The chain is built from TRBV6-5 and TRBJ1-5; TRBD1 aligns across 9 bases. After removal of 6 bases from V and 1 base from J, the junction contained 4 bases not matched to a gene. The CDR3 has 15 amino acids. Germline lookup yields CDR1 MNHEY and CDR2 SVGAGI. CDR3 nucleotide sequence: TGTGCCAGCAGGGACAGGGGATGGAGCAATCAGCCCCAGCATTTT. Translation: CASRDRGWSNQPQHF.